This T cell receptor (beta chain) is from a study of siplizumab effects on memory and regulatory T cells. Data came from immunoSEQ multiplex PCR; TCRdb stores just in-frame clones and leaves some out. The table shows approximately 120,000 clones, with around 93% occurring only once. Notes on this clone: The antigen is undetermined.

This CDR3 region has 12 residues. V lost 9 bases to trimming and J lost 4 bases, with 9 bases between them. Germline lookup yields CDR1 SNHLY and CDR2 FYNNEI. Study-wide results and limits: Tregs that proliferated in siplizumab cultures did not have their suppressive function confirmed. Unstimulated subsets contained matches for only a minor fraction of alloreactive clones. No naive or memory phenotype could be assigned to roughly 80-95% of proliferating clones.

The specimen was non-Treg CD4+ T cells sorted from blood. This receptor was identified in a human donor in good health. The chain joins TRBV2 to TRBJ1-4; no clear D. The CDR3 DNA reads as TGTGCCAGTAGGGTCGATAATGAAAAACTGTTTTTT. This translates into CASRVDNEKLFF.